The source of this T cell receptor (beta chain) is a study of cytomegalovirus exposure and HLA in healthy donors. PCR used 60 Vbeta primers and 13 Jbeta primers. The method was immunoSEQ multiplex PCR; TCRdb's version includes in-frame clones alone and lacks a portion of them. Of about 98,000 clones listed, over 80% were seen once; the top ten hold more than 3%. This CDR3 comprises 14 residues. The V and J ends lost 2 bases and 5 bases, in that order; junction bases with no gene match: 3. Germline CDR1 reads GTSNPN; CDR2 reads SVGIG (reference sequence). The chain employs TRBV30 and TRBJ2-5; 12 nucleotides line up with TRBD2. This clonotype originated in a female donor in good health and CMV-seropositive. The sample taken for sequencing was PBMCs. The CDR3 DNA follows: TGTGCCTGGAGTCCACTAGCGGGAGGTGAGACCCAGTACTTC. As protein: CAWSPLAGGETQYF.